Below, 9 T cell receptor beta chains from the same sample are listed, as sequenced in a study of PD-1 blockade in classical Hodgkin lymphoma. Relapse after autologous stem cell transplantation occurred in every patient, and brentuximab vedotin exposure varied. Measured with immunoSEQ multiplex PCR; TCRdb has only the in-frame clones, and not every one. This sample has approximately 26,000 clones, with 60% to 75% found just once. Sequenced here: peripheral blood mononuclear cells (PBMCs), sampled before the second cycle of nivolumab. The receptors come from a human donor with classical Hodgkin lymphoma.

V and J are TRBV25-1 and TRBJ1-4, with D maybe TRBD1 (5 bases). This CDR3 has 12 amino acids. Germline values: CDR1 MGHDK, CDR2 SYGVNS. Deletions cut 2 bases from V and 11 bases from J, with 9 bases between. As DNA, the CDR3 is TGTGCCAGCAGTGAAGGGGCCTATAAACTGTTTTTT. It is translated as CASSEGAYKLFF.

This sequence joins TRBV6-1 and TRBJ1-3, with D hard to call. Germline V lookup: CDR1 MNHNS, CDR2 SASEGT. The CDR3 has 13 amino acids. V was pared by 2 bases and J by 7 bases, with 9 bases between. In nucleotides, the CDR3 is TGTGCCAGCAGTGAAAACCCGGGGAACACCATATATTTT. It yields the protein CASSENPGNTIYF.

There are a few counts of this clone. The CDR3 region is CASSYTGNTIYF. Here the CDR3 DNA reads TGTGCCAGTAGCTACACTGGAAACACCATATATTTT. The chain combines TRBV19 with TRBJ1-3, with no clear D. CDR3 length equals 12 residues. Trimming took off 6 bases at V and 2 bases at J, with 5 bases between the two ends. The germline V gene encodes CDR1 LNHDA and CDR2 SQIVND (reference sequence).

The J gene is TRBJ1-1, the V gene TRBV9; the D is unclear. V lost 1 base to trimming and J lost 5 bases, with 9 bases between them. Germline V gives CDR1 SGDLS, CDR2 YYNGEE. The CDR3 is 13 amino acids. CDR3 region: CASSVTVGTEAFF. The CDR3 DNA reads as TGTGCCAGCAGCGTAACTGTAGGGACTGAAGCTTTCTTT.

The rearrangement joins TRBV10-1 to TRBJ2-1; the D is unclear. The CDR3 runs to 12 residues. Germline CDR1 and CDR2: WNHNN and SYGVQD (reference sequence). V lost 5 bases and J lost 15, with 17 bases in between. CDR3 in DNA: TGCGCCAGCAGTCCCTCACCCATCTCGCTGTTCTTC. Its protein product is CASSPSPISLFF.

The CDR3 coding sequence is TGTGCCAGCAGTTACCCGGACAGGGGACGTTCTGAAGCTTTCTTT. Its protein product is CASSYPDRGRSEAFF. The chain has TRBV6-6 and TRBJ1-1; 9 bases agree with TRBD1. Germline trimming cut 2 bases from V and 6 bases from J; bases unmatched to any gene: 7. Germline V gene sequence: CDR1 MNHNY, CDR2 SVGAGI (reference sequence). CDR3 length: 15 amino acids.

The rearrangement links TRBV5-1 to TRBJ2-1; 12 bases are a match to TRBD1. J was trimmed by 5 bases and V by 0 bases; bases with no gene match: 6. This CDR3 has 17 residues. Germline V gene data show CDR1 as SGHRS and CDR2 as YFSETQ. CDR3 amino acids: CASSLVGQGARDNEQFF. The DNA for the CDR3 is TGCGCCAGCAGCTTGGTGGGACAGGGGGCTAGAGACAATGAGCAGTTCTTC.

This rearrangement joins TRBV19 to TRBJ2-5; TRBD1 agrees at 8 bases. Germline CDR1 and CDR2: LNHDA and SQIVND (reference sequence). The V segment lost 3 bases and the J segment 9 bases; nucleotides outside the gene matches: 3. The CDR3 has 12 residues. The CDR3 nucleotides are TGTGCCAGTAGTATTCAACAGGGGGCCCAGTACTTC. It codes for CASSIQQGAQYF.

This clone was detected a few times. The rearrangement uses TRBV5-4 and TRBJ2-1, with 8 bases aligning to TRBD2. Per germline, CDR1 SGHNT and CDR2 YYREEE (reference sequence). CDR3 length equals 15 residues. The junction had 6 bases not matched to a gene; V was cut back by 2 bases and J by 5 bases. Here the CDR3 DNA reads TGTGCCAGCAGCTTAGTAGCGGGGCGCAACAATGAGCAGTTCTTC. Residues: CASSLVAGRNNEQFF.